The next 10 T cell receptor beta chains were all read from a single sample in a study of cytotoxic CD8 clonotypes in ibrutinib-treated CLL. Repertoires were generated with immunoSEQ multiplex PCR, while TCRdb's copy carries only in-frame clones and drops some. The sample comprises almost 250,000 clones, 70% of which are singletons, and 15% rests with the top ten. The sequencing here drew on PBMCs, taken after 24 months of ibrutinib treatment. The origin of the receptors is a human donor with chronic lymphocytic leukemia.

The rearrangement joins TRBV4-3 to TRBJ2-1; 9 bases fit TRBD2. V was clipped by 3 bases and J by 5 bases; unmatched bases: 5. In germline, CDR1 is LGHNA, CDR2 YSLEER. The CDR3 is 15 residues long. The CDR3 loop is CASSHRREGHNEQFF. The CDR3 coding sequence is TGCGCCAGCAGCCACCGGCGGGAGGGTCACAATGAGCAGTTCTTC.

The chain couples TRBV18 to TRBJ1-1; perhaps TRBD1 as D (5 bases). Germline CDR1 reads KGHSH; CDR2 reads LQKENI. V shed 6 bases and J shed 3 bases, with 23 bases lying between them. The length of the CDR3 is 17 residues. This CDR3 is CASSPWIDGTLYTEAFF. CDR3 coding DNA: TGTGCCAGCTCCCCCTGGATCGACGGGACCCTGTACACTGAAGCTTTCTTT.

The chain combines TRBV29-1 with TRBJ2-1; TRBD2 matches at 9 bases. The germline V gene has CDR1 SQVTM and CDR2 ANQGSEA. Unmatched junction bases numbered 11, after V lost 2 bases and J lost 6 bases. There are 16 residues in the CDR3. CDR3 coding DNA: TGCAGCGTTGAAAGGGTGGGGAGTAGCGGGAGCAATGAGCAGTTCTTC. Protein product: CSVERVGSSGSNEQFF.

The chain employs TRBV30 and TRBJ2-7; 7 nucleotides agree with TRBD2. Per the germline V gene, CDR1 is GTSNPN and CDR2 is SVGIG (reference sequence). V shed 2 bases and J 3 bases; nucleotides not matched to a gene: 7. CDR3 size: 14 residues. The CDR3 spells CAWSNGRDYYEQYF. DNA of the CDR3: TGTGCCTGGAGTAACGGTCGGGACTACTACGAGCAGTACTTC.

V gene TRBV19 combines with J gene TRBJ1-5; 9 bases match TRBD1. Germline V gene data show CDR1 as LNHDA and CDR2 as SQIVND (reference sequence). The V gene end was trimmed by 10 bases and the J gene end by 0 bases; junction bases not matched to a gene: 13. The CDR3 is made up of 17 amino acids. The DNA of the CDR3 is TGTGCCACAAGGAACAGGGGGCTTTCCGGTAGCAATCAGCCCCAGCATTTT. This sequence encodes CATRNRGLSGSNQPQHF.

This clone is a singleton in its sample. This rearrangement joins TRBV6-5 to TRBJ2-7; D remains unclear. CDR1 is MNHEY and CDR2 is SVGAGI in the germline V gene. The V end lost 6 bases, the J end lost 2 bases, and 14 bases lay between the germline ends. CDR3 size: 14 residues. CDR3 nucleotides: TGTGCCAGCAGAATGATAGGCGGAGCCTACGAGCAGTACTTC. Amino acids: CASRMIGGAYEQYF.

The chain uses TRBV9 and TRBJ2-7, with 7 bases identical to TRBD2. The CDR3 is 18 residues long. V lost 4 bases to trimming and J lost 7 bases; unmatched junction nucleotides: 23. The germline V gene encodes CDR1 SGDLS and CDR2 YYNGEE. CDR3 nucleotide sequence: TGTGCCAGCAGCCAAACCAGCGGGACTCGGTTCACAGTGGGAGAGCAGTACTTC. It codes for CASSQTSGTRFTVGEQYF. The variable domain in full, completed from reference TRBV9 and TRBJ2-7, reads DSGVTQTPKHLITATGQRVTLRCSPRSGDLSVYWYQQSLDQGLQFLIQYYNGEERAKGNILERFSAQQFPDLHSELNLSSLELGDSALYFCASSQTSGTRFTVGEQYFGPGTRLTVT.

CDR3 DNA sequence: TGTGCCAGCAGCCACCGGGACAGGGCGAATGAGCAGTTCTTC. Translated: CASSHRDRANEQFF. The chain combines TRBV7-9 with TRBJ2-1; TRBD1 agrees at 9 bases. J gave up 7 bases and V 5 bases, and 6 bases lay outside the gene matches. The CDR3 is 14 amino acids. Per germline, CDR1 SEHNR and CDR2 FQNEAQ (reference sequence).

This chain connects TRBV11-2 to TRBJ1-2; 8 positions match TRBD1. Germline CDR1 reads SGHAT; CDR2 reads FQNNGV. V lost 5 bases and J lost 6; bases outside the gene matches: 20. The CDR3 contains 18 residues. The chain's CDR3 is CASSPRWDRRKEGDGYTF. In DNA form, the CDR3 reads TGTGCCAGCAGCCCGCGGTGGGACAGGAGGAAAGAAGGAGATGGCTACACCTTC.

The chain has TRBV18 and TRBJ2-3; D unclear. Germline V gene data show CDR1 as KGHSH and CDR2 as LQKENI. V shed 10 bases and J shed 1 base, with 12 bases lying between them. The CDR3 spans 13 residues. The CDR3 spells CATPAGGTDTQYF. The CDR3 DNA reads as TGTGCCACCCCGGCAGGAGGCACAGATACGCAGTATTTT.